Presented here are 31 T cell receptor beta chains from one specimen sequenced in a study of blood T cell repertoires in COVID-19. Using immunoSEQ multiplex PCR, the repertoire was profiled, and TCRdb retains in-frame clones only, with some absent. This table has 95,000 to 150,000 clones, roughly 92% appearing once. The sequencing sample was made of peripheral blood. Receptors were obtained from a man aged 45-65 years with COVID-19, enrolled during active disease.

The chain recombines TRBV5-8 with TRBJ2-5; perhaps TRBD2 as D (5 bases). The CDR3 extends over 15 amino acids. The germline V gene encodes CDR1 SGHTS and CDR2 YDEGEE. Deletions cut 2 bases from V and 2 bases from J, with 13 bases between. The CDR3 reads CASSFLRTEQETQYF. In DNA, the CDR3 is TGTGCCAGCAGCTTCCTTCGGACTGAACAAGAGACCCAGTACTTC.

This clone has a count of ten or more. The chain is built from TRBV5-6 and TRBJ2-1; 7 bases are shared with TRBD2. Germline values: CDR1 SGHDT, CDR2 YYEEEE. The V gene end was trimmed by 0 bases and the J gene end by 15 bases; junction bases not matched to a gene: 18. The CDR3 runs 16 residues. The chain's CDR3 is CASSLEGDGDSGAGFF. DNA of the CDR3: TGTGCCAGCAGCTTGGAAGGGGATGGCGACAGCGGGGCTGGGTTCTTC.

CDR3 in DNA: TGTGCCAGCCGAACGGTCAATGAGCAGTTCTTC. Translation gives CASRTVNEQFF. The chain joins TRBV7-9 to TRBJ2-1; D not resolved. The CDR3 loop spans 11 amino acids. V lost 8 bases and J 6 bases, leaving 8 bases between the germline ends. CDR1 is SEHNR and CDR2 is FQNEAQ in the germline V gene (reference sequence).

In DNA, the CDR3 is TGTGCCAGCAGCACTGGACAGGGGGCTAAGGAGCAGTACTTC. Amino acids: CASSTGQGAKEQYF. V usage is TRBV3-1 (or the pseudogene TRBV3-2) and J usage is TRBJ2-7; 11 bases map to TRBD1. The CDR3 has 14 amino acids. Germline values: CDR1 LGHDT, CDR2 YNNKEL (reference sequence). Losses at the gene ends were 5 bases for V and 7 bases for J; bases not matched to a gene: 7.

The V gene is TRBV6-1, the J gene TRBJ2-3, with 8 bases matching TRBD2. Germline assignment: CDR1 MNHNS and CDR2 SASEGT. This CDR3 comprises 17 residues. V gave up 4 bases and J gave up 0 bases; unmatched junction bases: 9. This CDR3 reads CASSVIAGRTSTDTQYF. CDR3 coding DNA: TGTGCCAGCAGTGTCATAGCGGGGCGCACTAGCACAGATACGCAGTATTTT.

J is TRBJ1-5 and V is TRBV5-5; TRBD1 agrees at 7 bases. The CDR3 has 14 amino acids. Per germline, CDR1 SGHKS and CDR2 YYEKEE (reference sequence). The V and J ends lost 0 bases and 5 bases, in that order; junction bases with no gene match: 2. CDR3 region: CASSLGQGDQPQHF. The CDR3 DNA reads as TGTGCCAGCAGCTTGGGACAGGGAGATCAGCCCCAGCATTTT.

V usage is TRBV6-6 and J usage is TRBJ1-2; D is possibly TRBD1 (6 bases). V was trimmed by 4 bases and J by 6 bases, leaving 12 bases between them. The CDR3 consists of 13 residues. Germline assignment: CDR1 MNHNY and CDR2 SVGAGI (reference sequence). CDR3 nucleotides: TGTGCCAGCAGTTTCGCAGGGGACCATGGCTACACCTTC. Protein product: CASSFAGDHGYTF.

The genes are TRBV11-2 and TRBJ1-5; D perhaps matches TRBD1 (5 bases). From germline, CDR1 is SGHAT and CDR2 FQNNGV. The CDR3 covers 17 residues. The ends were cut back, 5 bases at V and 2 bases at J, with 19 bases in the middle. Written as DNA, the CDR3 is TGTGCCAGCAGCGCAAGGGGCGGGGACGGGGGCAATCAGCCCCAGCATTTT. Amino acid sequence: CASSARGGDGGNQPQHF.

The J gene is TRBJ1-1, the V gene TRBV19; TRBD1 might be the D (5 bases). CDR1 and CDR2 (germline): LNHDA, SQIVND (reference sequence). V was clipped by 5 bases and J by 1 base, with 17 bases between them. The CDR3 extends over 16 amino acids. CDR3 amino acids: CASSPRRGGPNTEAFF. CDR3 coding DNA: TGTGCCAGTAGTCCGCGGAGGGGAGGACCGAACACTGAAGCTTTCTTT.

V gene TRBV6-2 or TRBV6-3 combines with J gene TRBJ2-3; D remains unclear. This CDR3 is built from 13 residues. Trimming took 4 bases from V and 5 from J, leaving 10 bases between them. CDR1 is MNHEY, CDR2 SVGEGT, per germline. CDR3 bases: TGTGCCAGCAGTTCCAGATACATAGATACGCAGTATTTT. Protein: CASSSRYIDTQYF.

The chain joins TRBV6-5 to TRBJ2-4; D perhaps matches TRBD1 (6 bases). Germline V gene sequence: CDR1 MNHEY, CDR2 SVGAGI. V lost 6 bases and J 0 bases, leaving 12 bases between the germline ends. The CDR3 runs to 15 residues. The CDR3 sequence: CASRPQGIAKNIQYF. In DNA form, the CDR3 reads TGTGCCAGCAGGCCACAGGGAATAGCCAAAAACATTCAGTACTTC.

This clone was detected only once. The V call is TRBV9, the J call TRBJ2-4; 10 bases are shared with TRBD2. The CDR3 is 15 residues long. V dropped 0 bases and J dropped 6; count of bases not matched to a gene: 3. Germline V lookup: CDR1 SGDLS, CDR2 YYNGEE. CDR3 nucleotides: TGTGCCAGCAGCGTAGCTAGCGGGGGAGGAAACATTCAGTACTTC. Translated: CASSVASGGGNIQYF.

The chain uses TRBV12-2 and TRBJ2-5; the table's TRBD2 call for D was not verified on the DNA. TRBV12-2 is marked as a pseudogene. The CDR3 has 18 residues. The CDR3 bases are TGTGCAAGTCGCTCGGGCCAGCGGGACTTGTATTTGCGGGAGACCCAGTACTTC. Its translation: CASRSGQRDLYLRETQYF.

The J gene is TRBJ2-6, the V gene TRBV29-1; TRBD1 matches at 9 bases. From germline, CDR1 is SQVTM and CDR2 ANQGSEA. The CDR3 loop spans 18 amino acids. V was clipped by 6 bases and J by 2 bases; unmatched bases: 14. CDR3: CSVAMGQGSLPGANVLTF. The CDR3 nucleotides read TGCAGCGTCGCTATGGGACAGGGCTCCTTACCTGGGGCCAACGTCCTGACTTTC.

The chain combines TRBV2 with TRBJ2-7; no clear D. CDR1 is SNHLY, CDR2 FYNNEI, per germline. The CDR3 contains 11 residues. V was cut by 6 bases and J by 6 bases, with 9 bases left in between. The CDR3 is CASSVSPEQYF. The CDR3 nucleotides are TGTGCCAGCAGCGTGTCCCCCGAGCAGTACTTC.

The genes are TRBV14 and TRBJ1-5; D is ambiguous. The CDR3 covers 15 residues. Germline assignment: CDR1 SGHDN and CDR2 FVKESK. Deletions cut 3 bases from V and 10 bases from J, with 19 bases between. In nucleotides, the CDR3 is TGTGCCAGCAGCCACGGCCGGGATCGATACGCACCCCAGCATTTT. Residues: CASSHGRDRYAPQHF. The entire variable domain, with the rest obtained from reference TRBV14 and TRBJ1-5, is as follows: EAGVTQFPSHSVIEKGQTVTLRCDPISGHDNLYWYRRVMGKEIKFLLHFVKESKQDESGMPNNRFLAERTGGTYSTLKVQPAELEDSGVYFCASSHGRDRYAPQHFGDGTRLSIL.

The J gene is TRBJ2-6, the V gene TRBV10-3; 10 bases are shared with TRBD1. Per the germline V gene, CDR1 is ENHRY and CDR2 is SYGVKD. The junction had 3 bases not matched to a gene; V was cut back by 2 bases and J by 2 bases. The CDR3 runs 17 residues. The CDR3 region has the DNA TGTGCCATCAGTGAGCCAGGACAGGGGGCTGGGGCCAACGTCCTGACTTTC. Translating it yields CAISEPGQGAGANVLTF.

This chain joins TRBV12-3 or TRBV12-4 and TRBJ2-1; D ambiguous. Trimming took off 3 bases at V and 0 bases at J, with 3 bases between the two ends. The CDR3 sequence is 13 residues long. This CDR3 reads CASSFSSYNEQFF. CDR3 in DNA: TGTGCCAGCAGTTTTAGCTCCTACAATGAGCAGTTCTTC.

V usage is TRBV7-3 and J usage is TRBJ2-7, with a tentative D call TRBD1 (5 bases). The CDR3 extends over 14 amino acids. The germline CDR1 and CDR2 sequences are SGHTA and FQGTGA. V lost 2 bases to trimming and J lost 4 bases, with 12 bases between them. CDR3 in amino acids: CASSLGHLGYEQYF. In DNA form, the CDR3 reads TGTGCCAGCAGCTTAGGACACCTTGGTTACGAGCAGTACTTC.

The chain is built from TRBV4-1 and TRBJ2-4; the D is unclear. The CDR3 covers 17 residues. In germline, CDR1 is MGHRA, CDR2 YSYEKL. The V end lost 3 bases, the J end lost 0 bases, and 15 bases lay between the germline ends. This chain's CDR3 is CASSQALGREAKNIQYF. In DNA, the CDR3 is TGCGCCAGCAGCCAGGCCCTTGGGCGCGAAGCCAAAAACATTCAGTACTTC.

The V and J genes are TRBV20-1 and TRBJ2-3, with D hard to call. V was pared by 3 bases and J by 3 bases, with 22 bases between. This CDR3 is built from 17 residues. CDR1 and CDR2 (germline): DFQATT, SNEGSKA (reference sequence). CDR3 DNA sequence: TGCAGTGCTAGTGACCTCCTCAAGTTTGAGGCGACAGATACGCAGTATTTT. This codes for CSASDLLKFEATDTQYF.

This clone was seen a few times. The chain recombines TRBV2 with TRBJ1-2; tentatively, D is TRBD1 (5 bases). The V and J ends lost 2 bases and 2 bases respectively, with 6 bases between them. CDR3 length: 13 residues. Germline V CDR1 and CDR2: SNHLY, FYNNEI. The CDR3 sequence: CASSEPGNYGYTF. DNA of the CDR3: TGTGCCAGCAGTGAACCAGGGAACTATGGCTACACCTTC.

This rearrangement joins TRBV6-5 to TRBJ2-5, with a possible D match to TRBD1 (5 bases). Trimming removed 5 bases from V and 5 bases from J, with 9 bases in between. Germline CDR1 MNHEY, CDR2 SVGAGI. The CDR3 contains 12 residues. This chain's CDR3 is CASSRQTETQYF. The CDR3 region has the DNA TGTGCCAGCAGTCGACAGACGGAGACCCAGTACTTC.

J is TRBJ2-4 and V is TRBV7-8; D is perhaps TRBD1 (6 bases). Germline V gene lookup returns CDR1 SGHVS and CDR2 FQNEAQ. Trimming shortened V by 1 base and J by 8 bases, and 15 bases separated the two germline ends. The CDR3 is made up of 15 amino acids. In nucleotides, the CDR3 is TGTGCCAGCAGCTTAGAACAGGGTGCGGTGGACATTCAGTACTTC. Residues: CASSLEQGAVDIQYF.

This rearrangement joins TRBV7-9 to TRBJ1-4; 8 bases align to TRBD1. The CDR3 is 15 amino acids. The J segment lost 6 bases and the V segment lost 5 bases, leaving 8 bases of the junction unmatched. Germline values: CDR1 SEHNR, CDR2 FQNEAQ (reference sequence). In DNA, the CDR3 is TGTGCCAGCAGCCTCTGGACAGGGAACGATGAAAAACTGTTTTTT. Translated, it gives CASSLWTGNDEKLFF.

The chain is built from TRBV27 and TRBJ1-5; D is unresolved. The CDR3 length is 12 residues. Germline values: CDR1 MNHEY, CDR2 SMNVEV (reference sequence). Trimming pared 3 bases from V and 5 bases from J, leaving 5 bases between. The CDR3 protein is CASSFLDQPQHF. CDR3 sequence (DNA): TGTGCCAGCAGTTTCCTCGATCAGCCCCAGCATTTT.

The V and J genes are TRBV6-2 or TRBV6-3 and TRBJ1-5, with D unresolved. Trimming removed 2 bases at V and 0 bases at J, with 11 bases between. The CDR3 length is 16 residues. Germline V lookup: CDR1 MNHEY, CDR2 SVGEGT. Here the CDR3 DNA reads TGTGCCAGCAGTTACGGGCGGGCCTATAGCAATCAGCCCCAGCATTTT. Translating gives CASSYGRAYSNQPQHF.

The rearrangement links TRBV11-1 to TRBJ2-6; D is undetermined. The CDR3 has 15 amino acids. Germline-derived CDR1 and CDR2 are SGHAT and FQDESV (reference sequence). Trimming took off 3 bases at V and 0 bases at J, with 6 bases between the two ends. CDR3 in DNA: TGTGCCAGCAGCTTCAAACTCTCTGGGGCCAACGTCCTGACTTTC. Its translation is CASSFKLSGANVLTF.

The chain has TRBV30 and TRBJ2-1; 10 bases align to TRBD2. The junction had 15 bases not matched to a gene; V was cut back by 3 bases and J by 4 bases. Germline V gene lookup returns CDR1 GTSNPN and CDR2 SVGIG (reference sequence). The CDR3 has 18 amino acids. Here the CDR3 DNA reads TGTGCCTGGAGCGTCACTTCTAGCGGGAGTCCCGGTTACAATGAGCAGTTCTTC. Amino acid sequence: CAWSVTSSGSPGYNEQFF.

In nucleotides, the CDR3 is TGCGCCAGCAGTGAGGCCCCTTCGGGAGAGACCCAGTACTTC. Translated: CASSEAPSGETQYF. The chain links TRBV10-1 to TRBJ2-5; D remains unclear. The CDR3 covers 14 residues. Trimming left V 2 bases short and J 4 bases short, with 11 bases between. CDR1 WNHNN and CDR2 SYGVQD come from the germline V gene (reference sequence).

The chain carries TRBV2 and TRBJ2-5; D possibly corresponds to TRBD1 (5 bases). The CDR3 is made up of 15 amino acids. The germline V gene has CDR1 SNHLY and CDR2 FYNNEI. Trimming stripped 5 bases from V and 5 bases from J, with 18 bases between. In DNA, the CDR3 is TGTGCCAGCAGTAGGGGTGGGATCTTCGTCGAGACCCAGTACTTC. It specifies CASSRGGIFVETQYF.